The rows below give T cell receptor beta chains drawn from one sample of a study of PD-1 blockade in classical Hodgkin lymphoma. Repertoires were generated with immunoSEQ multiplex PCR, while TCRdb's copy carries only in-frame clones and drops some. The sample consists of fewer than 75,000 clones, 88% of them appearing once. The material was peripheral blood mononuclear cells (PBMCs), obtained before the second cycle of nivolumab. The receptors originated from a human donor with classical Hodgkin lymphoma. Both conserved end residues are part of each CDR3. D genes are given only for firm matches. Not every row has a clone size; where given, it reads once, few, many or a size class.

V gene	clone size	J gene	D gene	CDR3 DNA	CDR3 protein
TRBV6-5	NA	TRBJ2-1	NA	TGTGCCAGCACCAAACTGGATGAGCAGTTCTTC	CASTKLDEQFF
TRBV30	NA	TRBJ1-1	NA	TGTGCCTGGAGTGTAGTCAGGGGCACGAACACTGAAGCTTTCTTT	CAWSVVRGTNTEAFF
TRBV10-2	NA	TRBJ1-5	TRBD1	TGCGCCAGCAGTGACAGGGGGGTGGGGCAGCCCCAGCATTTT	CASSDRGVGQPQHF
TRBV6-4	once	TRBJ1-6	TRBD1	TGTGCCAGCAGTGACTCAAGACAGGGGTTGTATAATTCACCCCTCCACTTT	CASSDSRQGLYNSPLHF
TRBV19	NA	TRBJ2-1	TRBD2	TGTGCCAGTAGTATCATGCGGGGGAGCTCCTACAATGAGCAGTTCTTC	CASSIMRGSSYNEQFF
TRBV12-5	NA	TRBJ1-4	NA	TGTGCTAGTGGTTTGGCCCTGTTGGGGGCCGCAACTAATGAAAAACTGTTTTTT	CASGLALLGAATNEKLFF
TRBV5-1	NA	TRBJ2-3	TRBD2	TGCGCCAGCAGCTTTAGGAGCGGGGGGAACACAGATACGCAGTATTTT	CASSFRSGGNTDTQYF
TRBV7-2	NA	TRBJ1-2	NA	TGTGCCAGCAGCTTAGCTCGGGTTGGCGGCTACACCTTC	CASSLARVGGYTF
TRBV9	NA	TRBJ1-6	NA	TGTGCCAGCAGCGTAGGGACAGCCTATAATTCACCCCTCCACTTT	CASSVGTAYNSPLHF
TRBV2	NA	TRBJ1-1	NA	TGTGCCAGCACCAGGACAGCGATGAACACTGAAGCTTTCTTT	CASTRTAMNTEAFF
TRBV28	NA	TRBJ2-3	TRBD2	TGTGCCAGCAGTCCCCTCGGAGGGAAGCGGGGGATCACAGATACGCAGTATTTT	CASSPLGGKRGITDTQYF
TRBV5-1	NA	TRBJ1-5	NA	TGCGCCAGCAGCTTGGGTTCGGGGTACAATCAGCCCCAGCATTTT	CASSLGSGYNQPQHF
TRBV5-1	NA	TRBJ2-3	NA	TGCGCCAGCAGCTTGGTTGGGGGTTGGTCGGATACGCAGTATTTT	CASSLVGGWSDTQYF
TRBV6-6	NA	TRBJ1-3	NA	TGTGCCAGCAGAGCCCCAGCGGGCTCTGGAAACACCATATATTTT	CASRAPAGSGNTIYF
TRBV28	NA	TRBJ2-5	NA	TGTGCCAGCAGTTTATTGGAAGCGAAACAAGAGACCCAGTACTTC	CASSLLEAKQETQYF
TRBV28	once	TRBJ2-7	TRBD1	TGTGCCACCCTACAGGGGGCAAGTTACGAGCAGTACTTC	CATLQGASYEQYF
TRBV5-5	NA	TRBJ2-7	NA	TGTGCCAGCAGCCCGGAACAGACTCAACCCTACGAGCAGTACTTC	CASSPEQTQPYEQYF
TRBV18	once	TRBJ2-2	TRBD2	TGTGCCAGCTCACCGGGACTAGCGGTGAACACCGGGGAGCTGTTTTTT	CASSPGLAVNTGELFF
TRBV28	NA	TRBJ1-2	TRBD1	TGTGCCAGCAGGCGGCAGGGGGTTTGGACCTTC	CASRRQGVWTF
TRBV27	NA	TRBJ2-3	NA	TGTGCCAGCAGTTACGGGCCCACCCCCACAGATACGCAGTATTTT	CASSYGPTPTDTQYF
TRBV5-1	NA	TRBJ1-1	NA	TGCGCCAGCAGCTTGGACCATTCCGACGAAGCTTTCTTT	CASSLDHSDEAFF
TRBV7-9	NA	TRBJ1-2	TRBD1	TGTGCCAGCAGCCCTATCGGACAGGCAACTAACTATGGCTACACCTTC	CASSPIGQATNYGYTF
TRBV7-9	NA	TRBJ2-6	NA	TGTGCCAGCAGGCGGACAGACCACTCTGGGGCCAACGTCCTGACTTTC	CASRRTDHSGANVLTF
TRBV5-1	NA	TRBJ1-1	NA	TGCGCCAGCAGCTTGGCGGCTGGGGCTCTAGGTGGGACTGAAGCTTTCTTT	CASSLAAGALGGTEAFF
TRBV5-1	NA	TRBJ1-1	NA	TGCGCCAGCAGCCCTGACAATTATCGGAACACTGAAGCTTTCTTT	CASSPDNYRNTEAFF
TRBV9	NA	TRBJ2-7	TRBD1	TGTGCCAGCAACCCGGGACAGGGATGGTACGAGCAGTACTTC	CASNPGQGWYEQYF
TRBV5-1	NA	TRBJ1-5	NA	TGCGCCAGCAGCTTGTACGGCTCAGGCGAGCCCCAGCATTTT	CASSLYGSGEPQHF
TRBV7-9	NA	TRBJ1-3	TRBD1	TGTGCCAGCAGCCGGGACAGTGGAAACACCATATATTTT	CASSRDSGNTIYF
TRBV7-9	NA	TRBJ2-3	NA	TGTGCCAGCAGCTTAGCAGATACGCAGTATTTT	CASSLADTQYF
TRBV5-1	NA	TRBJ2-7	TRBD2	TGCGCCAGCGCCTGGTTTTCTAGCGGAACCTACGAGCAGTACTTC	CASAWFSSGTYEQYF
TRBV2	NA	TRBJ2-5	NA	TGTGCCATCCATCCCCCAGCGAACCAAGAGACCCAGTACTTC	CAIHPPANQETQYF
TRBV5-1	NA	TRBJ2-1	TRBD1	TGCGCCAGCAGCCTCGCCGACAGGGGGCTGGGTGAGCAGTTCTTC	CASSLADRGLGEQFF
TRBV12-5	NA	TRBJ2-3	NA	TGTGCTAGTGCCCTCAGGGGCGGCACAGATACGCAGTATTTT	CASALRGGTDTQYF
TRBV6-6	NA	TRBJ1-4	TRBD1	TGTGCCAGCAGACAAACAGGGGGGAATGAAAAACTGTTTTTT	CASRQTGGNEKLFF
TRBV15	medium-sized	TRBJ2-7	TRBD2	TGTGCCACCAGCAGAGAAAGACGCGGGGGCTACGAGCAGTACTTC	CATSRERRGGYEQYF
TRBV30	NA	TRBJ2-7	TRBD2	TGTGCCTGGAGTAGGGGAGGGTCCCACGAGCAGTACTTC	CAWSRGGSHEQYF
TRBV20-1	NA	TRBJ2-5	NA	TGCAGTTCAGGGAACAAAGAGACCCAGTACTTC	CSSGNKETQYF
TRBV14	NA	TRBJ2-3	NA	TGTGCCAGCAGCCTCCGGCAGACAGGTCTAGATACGCAGTATTTT	CASSLRQTGLDTQYF
TRBV27	NA	TRBJ2-1	NA	TGTGCCAGCAGTTTACCCCCACAGGAGTCCTCCTACAATGAGCAGTTCTTC	CASSLPPQESSYNEQFF
TRBV5-1	once	TRBJ1-2	NA	TGCGCCAGCAGCTTAGGAGCCGCCCGCGGCTACACCTTC	CASSLGAARGYTF